A selection of T cell receptor beta chains follows, all from one sample in a study of CD8+CD57+ T cells in acquired aplastic anemia. One entry per CDR3 protein results from TCRdb running MiXCR on the reads. The data show some 150,000 distinct CDR3 sequences, 70% to 80% seen once. The material sequenced was sorted CD4+, CD8+, or CD8+CD57+ T cells (not recorded which) from PBMCs. Receptors originate from a human donor with aplastic anemia. CDR3s include the opening cysteine and the closing phenylalanine or tryptophan. Each record gives: V gene, J gene, clone size, D gene, CDR3 DNA, CDR3 protein. A D gene is named only where the DNA matches it firmly. The size entry is marked missing in some rows and otherwise reads once, few, many or a size class.

>TRBV29-1|TRBJ1-1|NA|NA
TGCAGGGGGGACCTTTTGGGCACTGAAGCTTTCTTT
CRGDLLGTEAFF
>TRBV5-6|TRBJ1-2|few|NA
TGTGCCAGCAGCTTGGGGAGGGATCCCTATGGCTACACCTTC
CASSLGRDPYGYTF
>TRBV7-2|TRBJ2-6|few|TRBD1
TGTGCCAGCAGCCCGTGGACAGGGCTGACCTCTGGGGCCAACGTCCTGACTTTC
CASSPWTGLTSGANVLTF
>TRBV7-6|TRBJ2-2|NA|TRBD1
TGTGCCAGCAGCTTAGCGCGGGCAGGGGGCGAGGCCGGGGAGCTGTTTTTT
CASSLARAGGEAGELFF
>TRBV24-1|TRBJ2-2|NA|NA
TGTGCCACCAGTGATTCCTCCCCAGGGCGAGGCGGGGAGCTGTTTTTT
CATSDSSPGRGGELFF
>TRBV7-6|TRBJ2-1|NA|NA
TGTGCCAGCAGCTTGTTGGGGGCGAGGCAGGTCTTC
CASSLLGARQVF
>TRBV7-9|TRBJ2-5|few|NA
TGTGCCAGCAGCTTTTCCCGAGGGCCGCCGGAGACCCAGTACTTC
CASSFSRGPPETQYF
>TRBV7-7|TRBJ2-5|NA|NA
TGTGCTAGCAGCCCCTGGACAGCAGACTACCAAGAGACCCAGTACTTC
CASSPWTADYQETQYF
>TRBV7-8|TRBJ1-4|NA|TRBD1
TGTGCCAGCAGCGCACGACAGGGGACTAATGAAAAACTGTTTTTT
CASSARQGTNEKLFF
>TRBV24-1|TRBJ1-2|NA|NA
TGTGCCACCAGTGATCAACCTCAGGGCAATGGCTACACCTTC
CATSDQPQGNGYTF
>TRBV20-1|TRBJ2-7|NA|NA
TGCAGTGCTAGAGATTCAGTTTCCTACGAGCAGTACTTC
CSARDSVSYEQYF
>TRBV7-7|TRBJ2-5|once|TRBD1
TGTGCCAGCAGCCCCAAGACAGGGGCTAAGCGAGAGACCCAGTACTTC
CASSPKTGAKRETQYF
>TRBV19|TRBJ1-5|once|NA
TGTGCCAGTAGTATGGCAGGGCTCAGCAATCAGCCCCAGCATTTT
CASSMAGLSNQPQHF
>TRBV10-3|TRBJ1-1|NA|TRBD1
TGTGCCATCAGTGAGTCGATGGGTACAGGGGTTCGTGCTTTCTTT
CAISESMGTGVRAFF
>TRBV5-1|TRBJ2-2|NA|NA
TGCGCCAGCCGCCAGGGGACTAACCTTATCGGGGAGCTGTTTTTT
CASRQGTNLIGELFF
>TRBV7-2|TRBJ2-1|NA|TRBD1
TGTGCCAGCAGCTACGGGACAGGTGAGCAGTTCTTC
CASSYGTGEQFF
>TRBV9|TRBJ2-3|NA|TRBD2
TGTGCCAGCAGCGTAGCGGGGGGATCAGATACGCAGTATTTT
CASSVAGGSDTQYF
>TRBV5-1|TRBJ1-6|NA|NA
TGCGCCAGCAGCTTGGGTACAGCGACGAGCTCCTATAATTCACCCCTCCACTTT
CASSLGTATSSYNSPLHF
>TRBV7-2|TRBJ2-3|NA|TRBD1
TGTGCCAGCAGCGCGGACAGGCCCCTCACCGGCCAAACTAGCACAGATACGCAGTATTTT
CASSADRPLTGQTSTDTQYF
>TRBV19|TRBJ2-6|NA|NA
TGTGCCAGTAGTATTCGTAACAGGGACCTCTCTGGGGCCAACGTCCTGACTTTC
CASSIRNRDLSGANVLTF
>TRBV20-1|TRBJ1-1|NA|NA
TGCAGTGCTGGAGATCTGAACAGAATGAACACTGGAGCTTTCTTT
CSAGDLNRMNTGAFF
>TRBV13|TRBJ2-7|NA|NA
TGTGCCTGCAGCTCTGAGGGAGACGAGCAGTACTTC
CACSSEGDEQYF
>TRBV7-2|TRBJ2-3|few|NA
TGTGCCAGCAGTAATAAGCTCCTATTCAGAGGGAGGATGACTAGCACAGATACGCAGTATTTT
CASSNKLLFRGRMTSTDTQYF
>TRBV7-2|TRBJ1-1|NA|NA
TGTGCCAGCAGCCCGCAGGTGGGGACTGAAGCTTTCTTT
CASSPQVGTEAFF